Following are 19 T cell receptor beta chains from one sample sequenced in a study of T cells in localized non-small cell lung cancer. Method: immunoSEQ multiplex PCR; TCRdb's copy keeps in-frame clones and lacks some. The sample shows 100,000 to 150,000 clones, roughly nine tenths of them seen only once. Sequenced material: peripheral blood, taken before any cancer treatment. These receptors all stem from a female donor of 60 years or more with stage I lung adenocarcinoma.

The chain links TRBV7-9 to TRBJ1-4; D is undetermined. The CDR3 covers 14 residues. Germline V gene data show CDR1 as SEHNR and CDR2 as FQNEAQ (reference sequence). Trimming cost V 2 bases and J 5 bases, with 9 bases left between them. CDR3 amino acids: CASSLNTENEKLFF. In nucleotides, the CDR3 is TGTGCCAGCAGCTTAAACACGGAAAATGAAAAACTGTTTTTT.

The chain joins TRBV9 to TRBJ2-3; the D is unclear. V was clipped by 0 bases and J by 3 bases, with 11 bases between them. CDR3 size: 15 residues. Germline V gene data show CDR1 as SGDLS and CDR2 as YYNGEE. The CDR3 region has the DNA TGTGCCAGCAGCGTAGTAGGGTGGGTGACAGATACGCAGTATTTT. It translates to CASSVVGWVTDTQYF.

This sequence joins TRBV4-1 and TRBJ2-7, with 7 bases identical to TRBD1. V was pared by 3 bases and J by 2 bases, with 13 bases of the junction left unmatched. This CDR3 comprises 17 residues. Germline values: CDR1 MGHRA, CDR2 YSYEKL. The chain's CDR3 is CASSQTYSGGDAYEQYF. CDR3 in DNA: TGCGCCAGCAGCCAGACCTACTCAGGGGGAGACGCCTACGAGCAGTACTTC.

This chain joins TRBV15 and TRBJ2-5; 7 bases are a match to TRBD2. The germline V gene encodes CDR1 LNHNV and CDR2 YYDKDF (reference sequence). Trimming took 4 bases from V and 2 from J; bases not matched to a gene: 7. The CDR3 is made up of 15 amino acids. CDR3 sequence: CATSTLASGQETQYF. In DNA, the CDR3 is TGTGCCACCAGCACATTGGCTAGCGGACAAGAGACCCAGTACTTC.

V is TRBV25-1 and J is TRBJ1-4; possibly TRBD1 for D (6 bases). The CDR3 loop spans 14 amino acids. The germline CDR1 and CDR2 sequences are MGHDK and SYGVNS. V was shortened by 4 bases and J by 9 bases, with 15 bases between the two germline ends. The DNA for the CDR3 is TGTGCCAGCAGTGGCGGAGGGGGGGATCAAAAACTGTTTTTT. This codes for CASSGGGGDQKLFF.

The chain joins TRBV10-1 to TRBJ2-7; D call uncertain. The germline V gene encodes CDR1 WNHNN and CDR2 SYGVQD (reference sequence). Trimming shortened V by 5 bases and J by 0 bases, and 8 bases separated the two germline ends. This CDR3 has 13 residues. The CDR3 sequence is CASSLDRSYEQYF. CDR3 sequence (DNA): TGCGCCAGCAGTTTAGATCGCTCCTACGAGCAGTACTTC.

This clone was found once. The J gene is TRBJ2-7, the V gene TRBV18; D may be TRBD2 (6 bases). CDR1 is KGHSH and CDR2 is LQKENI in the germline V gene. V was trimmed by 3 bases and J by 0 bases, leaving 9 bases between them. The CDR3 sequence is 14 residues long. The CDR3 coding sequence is TGTGCCAGCTCACCCGACGGGAGCTCCTACGAGCAGTACTTC. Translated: CASSPDGSSYEQYF.

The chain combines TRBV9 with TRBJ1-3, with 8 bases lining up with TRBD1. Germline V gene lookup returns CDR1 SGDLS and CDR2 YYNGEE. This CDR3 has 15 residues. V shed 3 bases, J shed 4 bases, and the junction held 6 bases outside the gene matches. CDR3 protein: CASSAQGAGGNTIYF. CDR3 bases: TGTGCCAGCAGCGCGCAGGGGGCGGGAGGAAACACCATATATTTT.

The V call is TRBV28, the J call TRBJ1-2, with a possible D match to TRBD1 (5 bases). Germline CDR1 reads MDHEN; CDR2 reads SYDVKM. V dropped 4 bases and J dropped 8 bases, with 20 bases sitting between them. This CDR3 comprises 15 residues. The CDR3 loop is CASSSPYRRERGYTF. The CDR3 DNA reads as TGTGCCAGCAGTTCACCCTACCGCAGGGAACGAGGCTACACCTTC.

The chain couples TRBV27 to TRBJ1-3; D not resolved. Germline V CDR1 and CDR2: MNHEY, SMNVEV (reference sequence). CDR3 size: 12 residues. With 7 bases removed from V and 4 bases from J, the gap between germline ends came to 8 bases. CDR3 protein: CASKAYGNTIYF. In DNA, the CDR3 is TGTGCCAGCAAGGCCTACGGAAACACCATATATTTT.

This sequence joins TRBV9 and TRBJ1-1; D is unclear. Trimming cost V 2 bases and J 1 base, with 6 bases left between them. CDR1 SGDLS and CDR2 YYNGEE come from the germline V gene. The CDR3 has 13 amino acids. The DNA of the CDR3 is TGTGCCAGCAGCGTTACGGGGAACACTGAAGCTTTCTTT. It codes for CASSVTGNTEAFF.

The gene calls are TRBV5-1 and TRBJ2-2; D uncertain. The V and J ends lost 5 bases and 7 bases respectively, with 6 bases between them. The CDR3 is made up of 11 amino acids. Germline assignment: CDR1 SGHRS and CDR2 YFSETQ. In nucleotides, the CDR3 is TGCGCCAGCAGAGCCGGCGGGGAGCTGTTTTTT. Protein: CASRAGGELFF.

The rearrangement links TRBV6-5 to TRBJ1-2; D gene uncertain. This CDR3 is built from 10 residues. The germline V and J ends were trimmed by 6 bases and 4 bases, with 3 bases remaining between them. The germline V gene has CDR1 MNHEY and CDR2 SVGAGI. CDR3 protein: CASSTYGYTF. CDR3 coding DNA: TGTGCCAGCAGCACCTATGGCTACACCTTC.

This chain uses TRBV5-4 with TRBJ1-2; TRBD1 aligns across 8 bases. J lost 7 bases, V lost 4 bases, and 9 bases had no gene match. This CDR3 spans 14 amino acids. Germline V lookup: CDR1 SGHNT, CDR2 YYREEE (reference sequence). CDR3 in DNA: TGTGCCAGCAGCCGAGCAGGGGGCATCGGTGGCTACACCTTC. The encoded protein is CASSRAGGIGGYTF.

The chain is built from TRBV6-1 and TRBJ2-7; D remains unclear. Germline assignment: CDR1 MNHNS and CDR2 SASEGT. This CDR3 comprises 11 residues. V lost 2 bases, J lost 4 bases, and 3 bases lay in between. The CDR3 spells CASSETYEQYF. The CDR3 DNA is TGTGCCAGCAGTGAAACTTACGAGCAGTACTTC.

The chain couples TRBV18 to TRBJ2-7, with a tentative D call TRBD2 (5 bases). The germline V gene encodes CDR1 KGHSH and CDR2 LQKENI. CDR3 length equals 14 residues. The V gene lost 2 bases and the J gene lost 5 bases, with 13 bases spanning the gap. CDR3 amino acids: CASSPIGGLDEQYF. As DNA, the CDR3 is TGTGCCAGCTCACCAATTGGAGGTCTTGACGAGCAGTACTTC.

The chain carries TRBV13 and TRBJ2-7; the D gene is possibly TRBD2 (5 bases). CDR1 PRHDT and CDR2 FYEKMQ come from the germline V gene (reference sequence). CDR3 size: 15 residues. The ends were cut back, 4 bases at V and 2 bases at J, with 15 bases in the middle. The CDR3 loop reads CASSSTRTGTYEQYF. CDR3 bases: TGTGCCAGCAGCTCAACCCGGACGGGAACCTACGAGCAGTACTTC.

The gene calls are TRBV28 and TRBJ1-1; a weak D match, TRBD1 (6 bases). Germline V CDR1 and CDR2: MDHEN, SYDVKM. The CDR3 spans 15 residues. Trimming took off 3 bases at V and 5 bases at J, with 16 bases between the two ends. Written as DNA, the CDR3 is TGTGCCAGCAGTTTGTGGGGTGAACAGGGTACTGAAGCTTTCTTT. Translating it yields CASSLWGEQGTEAFF.

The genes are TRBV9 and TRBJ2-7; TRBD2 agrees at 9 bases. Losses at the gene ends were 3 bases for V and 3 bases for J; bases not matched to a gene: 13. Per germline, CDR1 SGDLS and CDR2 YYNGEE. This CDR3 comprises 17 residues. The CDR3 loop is CASSDPSGRAGGYEQYF. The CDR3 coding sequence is TGTGCCAGCAGCGATCCTTCGGGTAGAGCGGGAGGCTACGAGCAGTACTTC.